One and the same sample provided the 3 T cell receptor beta chains below, sequenced in a study of CD8+ T cells in alopecia areata. Treatment of the sample: oral pan-JAK inhibitor, 5-10 mg twice daily. cDNA prepared by RNA extraction and subsequent reverse transcription served as the template for sequencing. Measured with immunoSEQ multiplex PCR; TCRdb has only the in-frame clones, and not every one. The sample shows roughly 200,000 clones, about 53% of them seen only once. Sample: CD8+ T cells sorted from blood, taken at week 24, from a patient treated with tofacitinib. These receptors were obtained from a human donor with alopecia areata.

CDR3 residues: CASSQDRQGASPLHF. For the CDR3, the DNA is TGCGCCAGCAGCCAAGATCGGCAGGGGGCTTCACCCCTCCACTTT. This sequence joins TRBV4-3 and TRBJ1-6, with 8 bases aligning to TRBD1. CDR1 is LGHNA, CDR2 YSLEER, per germline. J lost 9 bases, V lost 0 bases, and 4 bases had no gene match. CDR3 size: 15 residues.

This clone was found a few times. V gene TRBV10-3 combines with J gene TRBJ2-1; D is tentatively TRBD1 or TRBD2 (5 bases each). V lost 3 bases and J 6 bases, leaving 9 bases between the germline ends. Looked up from germline, CDR1 is ENHRY and CDR2 is SYGVKD. This CDR3 is 13 amino acids long. In DNA form, the CDR3 reads TGTGCCATCAGTGACGGGACCCGCAATGAGCAGTTCTTC. This sequence encodes CAISDGTRNEQFF.

This clone has only a few counts. The chain recombines TRBV13 with TRBJ1-4, with TRBD1 identical over 8 bases. V lost 5 bases, J lost 5 bases, and 7 bases stayed unmatched. This CDR3 contains 15 residues. The germline CDR1 and CDR2 sequences are PRHDT and FYEKMQ (reference sequence). The chain's CDR3 is CASSESRGRNEKLFF. Written as DNA, the CDR3 is TGTGCCAGCAGCGAATCCAGGGGGCGAAATGAAAAACTGTTTTTT.